This T cell receptor (beta chain) is drawn from a study of T cells in tumors after PD-1 blockade. Study-level findings and limits: Clonal replacement, not reinvigoration, is suggested for expanded exhausted CD8+ clones after therapy.

The V gene end was trimmed by 4 bases and the J gene end by 3 bases; junction bases not matched to a gene: 6. The CDR3 has 14 residues. Germline V gene data show CDR1 as SNHLY and CDR2 as FYNNEI. TCRdb's copy holds only in-frame clones and misses some; the assay was immunoSEQ multiplex PCR. Of over 5,000 clones listed, 65% to 80% are singletons. Tumor biopsies came from the same primary tumor site before and after PD-1 blockade. Input was roughly 616 ng to 6,004 ng of genomic DNA from tumor or blood. Concerning this clone itself: What it binds is unknown.

V usage is TRBV2 and J usage is TRBJ2-7; 7 bases agree with TRBD2. The specimen comprised tumor tissue, sampled before anti-PD-1 treatment. The receptor's source is a human donor with basal cell carcinoma. The CDR3 DNA reads as TGTGCCAGCAGTGCTGGACTAGGAATCTACGAGCAGTACTTC. It is translated as CASSAGLGIYEQYF.